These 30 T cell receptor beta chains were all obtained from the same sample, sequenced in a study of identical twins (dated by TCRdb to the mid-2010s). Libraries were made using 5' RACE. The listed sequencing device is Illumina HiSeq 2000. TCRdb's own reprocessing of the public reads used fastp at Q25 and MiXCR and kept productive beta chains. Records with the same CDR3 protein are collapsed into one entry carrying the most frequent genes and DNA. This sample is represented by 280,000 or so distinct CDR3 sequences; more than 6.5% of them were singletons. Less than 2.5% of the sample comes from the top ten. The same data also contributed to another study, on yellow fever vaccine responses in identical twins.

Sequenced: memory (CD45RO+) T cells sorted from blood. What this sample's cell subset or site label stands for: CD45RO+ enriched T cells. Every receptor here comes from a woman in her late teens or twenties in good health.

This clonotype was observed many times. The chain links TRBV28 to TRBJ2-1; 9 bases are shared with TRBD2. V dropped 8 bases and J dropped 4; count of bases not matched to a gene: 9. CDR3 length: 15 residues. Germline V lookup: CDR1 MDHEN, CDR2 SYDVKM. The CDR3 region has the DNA TGTGCCAGCTTACCAGCGGGAGGAAATTACAATGAGCAGTTCTTC. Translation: CASLPAGGNYNEQFF.

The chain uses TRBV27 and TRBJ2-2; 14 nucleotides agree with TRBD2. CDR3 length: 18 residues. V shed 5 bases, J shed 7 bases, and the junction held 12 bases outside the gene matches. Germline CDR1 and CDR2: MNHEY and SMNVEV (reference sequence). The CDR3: CASSLRPRLAGGFGELFF. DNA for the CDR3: TGTGCCAGCAGTCTCAGACCTAGACTAGCGGGAGGGTTCGGGGAGCTGTTTTTT.

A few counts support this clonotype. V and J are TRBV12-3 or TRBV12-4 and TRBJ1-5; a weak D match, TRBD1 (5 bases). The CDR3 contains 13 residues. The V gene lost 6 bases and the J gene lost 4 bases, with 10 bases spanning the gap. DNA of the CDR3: TGTGCCAGCAGCCCACGGGGGAATCAGCCCCAGCATTTT. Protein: CASSPRGNQPQHF.

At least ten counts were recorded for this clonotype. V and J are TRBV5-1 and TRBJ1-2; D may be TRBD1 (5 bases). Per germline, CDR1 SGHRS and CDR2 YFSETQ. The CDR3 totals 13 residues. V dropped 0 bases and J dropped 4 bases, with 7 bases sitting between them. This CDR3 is CASSLGQTYGYTF. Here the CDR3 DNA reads TGCGCCAGCAGCTTGGGACAGACCTATGGCTACACCTTC.

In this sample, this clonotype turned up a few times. CDR3 residues: CASRYGGSSYNEQFF. The DNA for the CDR3 is TGTGCCAGCAGGTACGGGGGGAGCTCCTACAATGAGCAGTTCTTC. The V gene is TRBV7-9, the J gene TRBJ2-1, with TRBD2 identical over 7 bases. Germline CDR1 SEHNR, CDR2 FQNEAQ (reference sequence). V lost 6 bases and J lost 0; bases outside the gene matches: 5. There are 15 residues in the CDR3.

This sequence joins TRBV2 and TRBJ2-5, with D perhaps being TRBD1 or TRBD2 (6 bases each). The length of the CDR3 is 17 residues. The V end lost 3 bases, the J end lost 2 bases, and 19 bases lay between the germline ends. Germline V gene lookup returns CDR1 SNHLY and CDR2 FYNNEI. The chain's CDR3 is CASSDWGRGVWQETQYF. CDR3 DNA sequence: TGTGCCAGCAGTGACTGGGGTAGGGGGGTTTGGCAAGAGACCCAGTACTTC.

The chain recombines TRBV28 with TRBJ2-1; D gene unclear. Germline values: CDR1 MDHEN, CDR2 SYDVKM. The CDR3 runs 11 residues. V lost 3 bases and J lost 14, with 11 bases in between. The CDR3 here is CASSFLLEKFF. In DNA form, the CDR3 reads TGTGCCAGCAGTTTTTTGCTAGAAAAGTTCTTC.

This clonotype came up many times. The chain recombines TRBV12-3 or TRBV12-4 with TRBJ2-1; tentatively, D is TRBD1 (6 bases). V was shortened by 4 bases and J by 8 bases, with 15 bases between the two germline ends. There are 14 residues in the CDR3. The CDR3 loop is CASSWTIQGHEQFF. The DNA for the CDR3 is TGTGCCAGCAGTTGGACAATACAGGGACATGAGCAGTTCTTC.

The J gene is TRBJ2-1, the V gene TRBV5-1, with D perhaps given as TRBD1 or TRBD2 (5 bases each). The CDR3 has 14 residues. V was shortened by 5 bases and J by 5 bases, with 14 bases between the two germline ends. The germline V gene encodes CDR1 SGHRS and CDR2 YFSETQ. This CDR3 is CASSIGTRDNEQFF. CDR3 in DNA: TGCGCCAGCAGTATCGGGACCCGAGACAATGAGCAGTTCTTC.

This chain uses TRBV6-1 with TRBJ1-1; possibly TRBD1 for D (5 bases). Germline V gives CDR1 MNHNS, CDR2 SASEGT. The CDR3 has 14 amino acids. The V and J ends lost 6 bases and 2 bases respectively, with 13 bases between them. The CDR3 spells CASSPGPTNTEAFF. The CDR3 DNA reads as TGTGCCAGCAGCCCGGGACCGACTAACACTGAAGCTTTCTTT.

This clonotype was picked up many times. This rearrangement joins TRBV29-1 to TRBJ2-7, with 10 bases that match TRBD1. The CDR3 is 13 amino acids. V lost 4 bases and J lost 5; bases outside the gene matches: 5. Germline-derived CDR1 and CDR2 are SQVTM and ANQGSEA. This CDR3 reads CSVVDRGPHEQYF. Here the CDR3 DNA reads TGCAGCGTTGTAGACAGGGGGCCCCACGAGCAGTACTTC.

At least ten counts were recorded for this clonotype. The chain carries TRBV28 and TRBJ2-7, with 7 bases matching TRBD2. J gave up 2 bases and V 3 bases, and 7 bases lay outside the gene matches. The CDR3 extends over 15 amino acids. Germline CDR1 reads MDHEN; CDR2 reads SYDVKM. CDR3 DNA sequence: TGTGCCAGCAGTTTCCCAGCGGGAAAACCCTACGAGCAGTACTTC. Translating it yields CASSFPAGKPYEQYF.

The CDR3 region has the DNA TGCGCCAGCAGCTTGGTGCAGGGGAATGTGCGGGCAGATACGCAGTATTTT. This translates into CASSLVQGNVRADTQYF. The rearrangement uses TRBV5-1 and TRBJ2-3, with D maybe TRBD1 (6 bases). The CDR3 loop spans 17 amino acids. Trimming removed 0 bases at V and 4 bases at J, with 18 bases between. Germline V gene lookup returns CDR1 SGHRS and CDR2 YFSETQ.

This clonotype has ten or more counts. CDR3 DNA: TGTGCCAGCATCCCGAGGGCGGAATACAATGAGCAGTTCTTC. Translation: CASIPRAEYNEQFF. The chain joins TRBV7-8 to TRBJ2-1, with a tentative D call TRBD2 (5 bases). Germline-derived CDR1 and CDR2 are SGHVS and FQNEAQ. The CDR3 has 14 residues. Trimming removed 7 bases from V and 4 bases from J, with 14 bases in between.

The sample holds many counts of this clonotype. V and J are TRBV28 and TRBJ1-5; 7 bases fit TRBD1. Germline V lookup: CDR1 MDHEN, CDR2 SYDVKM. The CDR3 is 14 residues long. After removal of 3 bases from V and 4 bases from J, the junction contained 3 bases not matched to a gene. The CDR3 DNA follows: TGTGCCAGCAGTTTCGGGGACAGAAATCAGCCCCAGCATTTT. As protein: CASSFGDRNQPQHF.

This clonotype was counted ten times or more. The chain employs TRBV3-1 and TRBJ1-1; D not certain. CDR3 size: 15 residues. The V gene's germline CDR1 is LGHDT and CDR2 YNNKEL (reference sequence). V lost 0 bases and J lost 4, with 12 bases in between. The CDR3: CASSQEGFRGTEAFF. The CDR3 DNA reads TGTGCCAGCAGCCAAGAAGGCTTCCGCGGCACTGAAGCTTTCTTT.

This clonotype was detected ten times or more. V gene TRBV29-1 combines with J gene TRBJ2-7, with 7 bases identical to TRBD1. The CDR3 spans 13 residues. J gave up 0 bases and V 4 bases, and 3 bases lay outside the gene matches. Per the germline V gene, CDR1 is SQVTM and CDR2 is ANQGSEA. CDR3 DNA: TGCAGCGTTGTCTGGGACAGCTCCTACGAGCAGTACTTC. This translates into CSVVWDSSYEQYF.

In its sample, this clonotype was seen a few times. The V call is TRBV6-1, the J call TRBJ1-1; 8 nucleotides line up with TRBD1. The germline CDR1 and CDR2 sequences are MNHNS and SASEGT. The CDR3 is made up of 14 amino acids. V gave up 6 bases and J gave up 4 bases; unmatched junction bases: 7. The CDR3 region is CASRGDRGGTEAFF. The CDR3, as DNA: TGTGCCAGCAGAGGAGACAGGGGAGGCACTGAAGCTTTCTTT.

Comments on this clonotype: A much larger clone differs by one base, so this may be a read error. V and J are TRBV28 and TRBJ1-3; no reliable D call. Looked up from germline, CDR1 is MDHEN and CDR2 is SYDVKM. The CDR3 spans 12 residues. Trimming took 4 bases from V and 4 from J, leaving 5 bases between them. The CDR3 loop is CASSSEGNTIYF. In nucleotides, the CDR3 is TGTGCCAGCAGTTCCGAGGGAAACACCATATATTTT.

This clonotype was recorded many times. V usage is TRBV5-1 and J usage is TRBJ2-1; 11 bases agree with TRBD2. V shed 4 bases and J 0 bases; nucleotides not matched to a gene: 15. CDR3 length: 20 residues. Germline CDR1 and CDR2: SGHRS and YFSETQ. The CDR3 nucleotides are TGCGCCAGCAGCAGAACGGCTAGCGGGGGGTTATGGAGCTCCTACAATGAGCAGTTCTTC. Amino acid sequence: CASSRTASGGLWSSYNEQFF.

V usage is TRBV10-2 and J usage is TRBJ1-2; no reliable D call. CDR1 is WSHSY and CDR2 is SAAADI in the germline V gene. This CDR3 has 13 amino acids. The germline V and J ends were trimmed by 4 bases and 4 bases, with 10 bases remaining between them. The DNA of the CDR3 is TGCGCCAGCAGTGCCCAAGGGCTCTATGGCTACACCTTC. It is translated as CASSAQGLYGYTF.

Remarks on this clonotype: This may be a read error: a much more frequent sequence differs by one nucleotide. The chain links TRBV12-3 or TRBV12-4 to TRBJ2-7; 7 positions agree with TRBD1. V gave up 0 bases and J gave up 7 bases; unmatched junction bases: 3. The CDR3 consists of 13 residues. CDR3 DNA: TGTGCCAGCAGTTTAGCCGGGACAGATGAGCAGTACGTC. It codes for CASSLAGTDEQYV.

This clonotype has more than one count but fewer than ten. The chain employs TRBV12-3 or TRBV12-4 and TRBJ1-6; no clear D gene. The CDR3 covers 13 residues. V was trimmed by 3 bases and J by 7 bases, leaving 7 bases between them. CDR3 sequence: CASSFNRNSPLHF. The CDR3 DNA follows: TGTGCCAGCAGTTTTAATCGGAATTCACCCCTCCACTTT.

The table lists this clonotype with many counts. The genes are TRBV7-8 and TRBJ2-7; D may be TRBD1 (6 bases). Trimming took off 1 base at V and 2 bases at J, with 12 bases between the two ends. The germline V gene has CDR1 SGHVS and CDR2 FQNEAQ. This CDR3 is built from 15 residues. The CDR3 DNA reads TGTGCCAGCAGCTTAGAAGGGGCAGGGGCCTACGAGCAGTACGTC. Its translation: CASSLEGAGAYEQYV.

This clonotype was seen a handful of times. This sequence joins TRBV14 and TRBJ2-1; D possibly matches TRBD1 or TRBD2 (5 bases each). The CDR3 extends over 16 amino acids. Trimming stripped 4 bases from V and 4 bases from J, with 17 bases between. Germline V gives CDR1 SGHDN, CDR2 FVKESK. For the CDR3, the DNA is TGTGCCAGCAGCCCCCAAGCCGGGGCCTCGTACAATGAGCAGTTCTTC. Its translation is CASSPQAGASYNEQFF. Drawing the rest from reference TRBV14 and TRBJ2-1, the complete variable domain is EAGVTQFPSHSVIEKGQTVTLRCDPISGHDNLYWYRRVMGKEIKFLLHFVKESKQDESGMPNNRFLAERTGGTYSTLKVQPAELEDSGVYFCASSPQAGASYNEQFFGPGTRLTVL.

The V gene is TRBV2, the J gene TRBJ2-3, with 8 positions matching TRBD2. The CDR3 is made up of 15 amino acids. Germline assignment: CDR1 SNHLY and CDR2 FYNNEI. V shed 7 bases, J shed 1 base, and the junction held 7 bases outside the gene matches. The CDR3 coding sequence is TGTGCCAGCACCGGGGCGGGAGGCGGCACAGATACGCAGTATTTT. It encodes CASTGAGGGTDTQYF.

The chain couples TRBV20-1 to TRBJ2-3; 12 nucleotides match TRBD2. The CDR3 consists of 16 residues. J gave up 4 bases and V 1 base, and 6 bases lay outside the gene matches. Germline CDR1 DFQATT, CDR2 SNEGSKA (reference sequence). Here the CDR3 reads CSARAPSGRESDTQYF. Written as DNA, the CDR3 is TGCAGTGCTAGAGCACCTAGCGGGAGGGAGTCAGATACGCAGTATTTT.

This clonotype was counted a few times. The CDR3 here is CASSIAQHRDRRTYEQYF. CDR3 sequence (DNA): TGTGCCAGCAGTATCGCACAACACCGGGACAGGAGGACCTACGAGCAGTACTTC. The chain is built from TRBV2 and TRBJ2-7, with TRBD1 identical over 8 bases. With 5 bases clipped from V and 2 bases from J, the junction kept 17 bases outside the gene matches. From germline, CDR1 is SNHLY and CDR2 FYNNEI. The CDR3 extends over 18 amino acids.

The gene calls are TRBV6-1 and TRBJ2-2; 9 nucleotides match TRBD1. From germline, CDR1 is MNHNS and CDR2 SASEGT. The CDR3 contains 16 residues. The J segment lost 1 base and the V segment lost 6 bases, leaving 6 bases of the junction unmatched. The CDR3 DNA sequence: TGTGCCAGCAGCAACCCGGGACAGGGGAACACCGGGGAGCTGTTTTTT. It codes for CASSNPGQGNTGELFF.

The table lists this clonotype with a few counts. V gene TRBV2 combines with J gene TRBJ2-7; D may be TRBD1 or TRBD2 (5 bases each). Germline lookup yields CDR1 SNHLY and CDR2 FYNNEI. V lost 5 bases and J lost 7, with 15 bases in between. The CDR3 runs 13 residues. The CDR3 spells CASSYRDPGEQYV. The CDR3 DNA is TGTGCCAGCAGTTACCGGGACCCTGGGGAGCAGTACGTC.